Presented here are 5 T cell receptor beta chains from one specimen sequenced in a study of beta chain features in type 1 diabetes. Antigen specificity for these receptors is unknown. Expressed TCRB transcripts got sequenced, as all isolated RNA was reverse transcribed. Assay: immunoSEQ multiplex PCR; the TCRdb copy retains only in-frame clones and omits some. This table has about 700,000 clones, 13% appearing once. Study results and caveats: Within each of all four CD4+ subsets, Type 1 diabetes patients had TCRB CDR3s that were moderately but significantly shorter.

Sequencing used naive CD4+ T cells from blood. These receptors were collected from a man between 18 and 35 years old with type 1 diabetes.

This clone was seen a few times. In DNA form, the CDR3 reads TGTGCCAGCAGGGGAGGGGGCACTGAAGCTTTCTTT. Translation: CASRGGGTEAFF. The genes are TRBV5-4 and TRBJ1-1; TRBD1 is a possible D gene (6 bases). In germline, CDR1 is SGHNT, CDR2 YYREEE (reference sequence). V was pared by 5 bases and J by 4 bases, with 9 bases between. The CDR3 is 12 residues long. The complete variable domain, with remaining parts taken from reference TRBV5-4 and TRBJ1-1, reads ETGVTQSPTHLIKTRGQQVTLRCSSQSGHNTVSWYQQALGQGPQFIFQYYREEENGRGNFPPRFSGLQFPNYSSELNVNALELDDSALYLCASRGGGTEAFFGQGTRLTVV.

The CDR3 here is CAISARGGNTEAFF. In DNA form, the CDR3 reads TGTGCCATCAGTGCCAGGGGAGGGAACACTGAAGCTTTCTTT. This chain links TRBV10-3 with TRBJ1-1; possible D gene TRBD1, 6 bases. The CDR3 runs to 14 residues. Germline CDR1 is ENHRY and CDR2 is SYGVKD. Trimming stripped 4 bases from V and 1 base from J, with 10 bases between.

This clone was seen a few times. The chain combines TRBV30 with TRBJ2-1; 11 bases fit TRBD2. This CDR3 comprises 13 residues. Germline CDR1 and CDR2: GTSNPN and SVGIG (reference sequence). The V segment lost 7 bases and the J segment 7 bases; nucleotides outside the gene matches: 6. As DNA, the CDR3 is TGTGCCTCCCTAGCGGGGGGCCGGAATGAGCAGTTCTTC. Its translation: CASLAGGRNEQFF.

The V and J genes are TRBV2 and TRBJ1-3; no definite D call. V dropped 3 bases and J dropped 4 bases, with 13 bases sitting between them. Germline CDR1 reads SNHLY; CDR2 reads FYNNEI. The CDR3 has 15 residues. The CDR3 sequence: CASSDPQSRGNTIYF. The CDR3 DNA sequence: TGTGCCAGCAGTGATCCCCAGTCAAGGGGAAACACCATATATTTT.

A few counts support this clone. Distinct nucleotide sequences in the sample also encode this CDR3. V gene TRBV6-5 combines with J gene TRBJ2-5; D gene uncertain. V was pared by 2 bases and J by 2 bases, with 6 bases between. The germline V gene has CDR1 MNHEY and CDR2 SVGAGI. The CDR3 extends over 13 amino acids. The CDR3 spells CASSYRAQETQYF. The CDR3 DNA reads TGTGCCAGCAGTTACCGAGCACAAGAGACCCAGTACTTC.